A selection of T cell receptor beta chains follows, all from one sample in a study of cytomegalovirus exposure and HLA in healthy donors. The method was immunoSEQ multiplex PCR; TCRdb's version includes in-frame clones alone and lacks a portion of them. Here the sample spans more than 60,000 clones, over 75% being singletons. Sequencing was carried out using PBMCs. All receptors come from a woman aged 25-40 years in good health and CMV-seronegative. CDR3s include the opening cysteine and the closing phenylalanine or tryptophan. The D gene is left open where the match is weak. Some rows have no size entry. The others give once, few or many, or a class for an expanded clone.

j_gene | d_gene | v_gene | abundance | CDR3nt | CDR3aa
TRBJ1-4 | . | TRBV5-4 | once | TGTGCCAGCAGCCGCTTAGGGAGGGACGAAAAACTGTTTTTT | CASSRLGRDEKLFF
TRBJ2-7 | TRBD2 | TRBV7-2 | . | TGTGCCAGCAGCTTTACTAGCGGGTCGAGCTCCTACGAGCAGTACTTC | CASSFTSGSSSYEQYF
TRBJ1-2 | TRBD1 | TRBV5-1 | . | TGCGCCAGCAGCAAGGGACAGAGCTACACCTTC | CASSKGQSYTF
TRBJ1-1 | . | TRBV7-2 | . | TGTGCCAGCAGCTTAGCAGTGGCTGGAGCTTTCTTT | CASSLAVAGAFF
TRBJ2-3 | . | TRBV7-8 | . | TGTGCCAGCAGGACACTAGGATCTAGCACAGATACGCAGTATTTT | CASRTLGSSTDTQYF
TRBJ1-2 | . | TRBV30 | . | TGTGCCTGGAGTAGGGAGGGGCCGTCCGCTGGCTACACCTTC | CAWSREGPSAGYTF
TRBJ2-5 | TRBD2 | TRBV30 | . | TGTGCCTGGAGTGGTTCTAGCGGAGAGACCCAGTACTTC | CAWSGSSGETQYF
TRBJ1-5 | . | TRBV30 | once | TGTGCCTGGAGTGTTCTGGAGGATCAGCCCCAGCATTTT | CAWSVLEDQPQHF
TRBJ2-5 | TRBD2 | TRBV7-6 | . | TGTGCCAGCAGCTTAGCGTACCCAGCGGGGGGGCCACGGAAGACCCAGTACTTC | CASSLAYPAGGPRKTQYF
TRBJ2-5 | TRBD2 | TRBV2 | . | TGTGCCAGCACCAAATCCGGGACTAGCGGGGGTACCCAGTACTTC | CASTKSGTSGGTQYF
TRBJ2-4 | . | TRBV25-1 | . | TGTGCCAGCGCCTCCGGGGTTTACATTCAGTACTTC | CASASGVYIQYF
TRBJ1-2 | . | TRBV14 | . | TGTGCCAGCAGCCAAGATTCCCGGGGTTGGTCTGGCTACACCTTC | CASSQDSRGWSGYTF
TRBJ1-1 | TRBD1 | TRBV30 | once | TGTGCCTGCCAAACAGGGGGCAGTGAAGCTTTCTTT | CACQTGGSEAFF
TRBJ2-5 | . | TRBV5-1 | . | TGCGCCAGCAGCTCGGGGGTGGAGACCCAGTACTTC | CASSSGVETQYF
TRBJ2-2 | . | TRBV6-5 | . | TGTGCCAGCCTCGCGGCTGGTTGGACCGGGGAGCTGTTTTTT | CASLAAGWTGELFF